These T cell receptor beta chains were read from a single sample in a study of T-cell reconstitution after alpha-beta-depleted transplantation in children. TCRdb re-called the PCR reads with MiXCR, one entry per CDR3 protein. The repertoire holds hundreds of thousands of distinct CDR3 sequences, with around a sixth as singletons. The source material was PBMCs from the stem cell graft donor, sampled from the stem cell graft. All receptors derive from a human donor who donated a stem cell graft to a child with acute myeloid leukemia. CDR3s include the opening cysteine and the closing phenylalanine or tryptophan. The D gene is left open where the match is weak. Clone sizes are given selectively: once, few, many, or a class where the clone is expanded.

d_gene: TRBD1; j_gene: TRBJ2-2; abundance: NA; v_gene: TRBV12-3/TRBV12-4; CDR3aa: CASSSGQVGTGELFF; CDR3nt: TGTGCCAGCAGTTCGGGACAGGTTGGAACCGGGGAGCTGTTTTTT
d_gene: TRBD2; j_gene: TRBJ2-7; abundance: many; v_gene: TRBV27; CDR3aa: CASSLAGGWDEQYF; CDR3nt: TGTGCCAGCAGTTTAGCGGGGGGATGGGACGAGCAGTACTTC
d_gene: NA; j_gene: TRBJ2-2; abundance: few; v_gene: TRBV5-6; CDR3aa: CASSLYGAANTGELFF; CDR3nt: TGTGCCAGCAGCTTGTATGGGGCAGCGAACACCGGGGAGCTGTTTTTT
d_gene: TRBD2; j_gene: TRBJ2-1; abundance: many; v_gene: TRBV29-1; CDR3aa: CSHGPIAGLNEQFF; CDR3nt: TGCAGCCATGGCCCGATAGCGGGGCTCAATGAGCAGTTCTTC
d_gene: NA; j_gene: TRBJ2-3; abundance: once; v_gene: TRBV7-9; CDR3aa: CASSWGEEDLQYF; CDR3nt: TGTGCCAGCAGCTGGGGGGAGGAGGATCTGCAGTATTTT
d_gene: TRBD1; j_gene: TRBJ2-7; abundance: few; v_gene: TRBV7-2; CDR3aa: CASSEDRFSYEQYF; CDR3nt: TGTGCCAGCAGCGAGGACAGGTTCTCCTACGAGCAGTACTTC
d_gene: NA; j_gene: TRBJ1-5; abundance: NA; v_gene: TRBV10-2; CDR3aa: CASSRDRRDQPQHF; CDR3nt: TGCGCCAGCAGTCGTGACCGGCGGGATCAGCCCCAGCATTTT
d_gene: NA; j_gene: TRBJ2-1; abundance: NA; v_gene: TRBV7-8; CDR3aa: CASSLGDLNEQFF; CDR3nt: TGTGCCAGCAGCTTAGGTGATTTAAATGAGCAGTTCTTC
d_gene: TRBD2; j_gene: TRBJ2-7; abundance: NA; v_gene: TRBV7-2; CDR3aa: CASSFGGTSLYEQYF; CDR3nt: TGTGCCAGCAGCTTTGGCGGGACTAGCCTCTACGAGCAGTACTTC
d_gene: NA; j_gene: TRBJ2-5; abundance: NA; v_gene: TRBV7-2; CDR3aa: CASSFTPGLGKTQYF; CDR3nt: TGTGCCAGCAGCTTTACGCCGGGGTTAGGAAAGACCCAGTACTTC